The next 24 T cell receptor beta chains were all read from a single sample in a study of PD-L1 blockade in urothelial cancer. Noted time point: peripheral blood 6 weeks after treatment start. The table came from immunoSEQ multiplex PCR; TCRdb's copy has only in-frame clones and leaves some out. The table includes around 66,000 clones, approximately 91% detected once. The sample in question was PBMCs, obtained around atezolizumab (anti-PD-L1) treatment. Receptor source: a man between 60 and 75 years old with urothelial cancer.

The chain is built from TRBV7-3 and TRBJ1-3; D call uncertain. The CDR3 covers 14 residues. Per germline, CDR1 SGHTA and CDR2 FQGTGA. Trimming stripped 3 bases from V and 0 bases from J, with 6 bases between. The CDR3 DNA is TGTGCCAGCAGCTTTTCCGGCTCTGGAAACACCATATATTTT. This gives the protein CASSFSGSGNTIYF.

CDR3 amino acids: CASSLTGTARFEPLHF. The CDR3 coding sequence is TGTGCCAGCAGCTTAACTGGGACAGCCCGATTTGAGCCCCTCCACTTT. The chain recombines TRBV7-2 with TRBJ1-6; 7 positions match TRBD1. V gave up 2 bases and J gave up 13 bases; unmatched junction bases: 14. The length of the CDR3 is 16 residues. Germline CDR1 is SGHTA and CDR2 is FQGNSA.

As DNA, the CDR3 is TGTGCCAGCTCAAGGACTAGCGGGGGTGACTCCTACGAGCAGTACTTC. Amino acid sequence: CASSRTSGGDSYEQYF. This chain uses TRBV18 with TRBJ2-7; 13 positions agree with TRBD2. CDR3 length: 16 residues. The V gene end was trimmed by 5 bases and the J gene end by 0 bases; junction bases not matched to a gene: 4. CDR1 and CDR2 from the germline V gene are KGHSH and LQKENI.

The chain recombines TRBV7-9 with TRBJ2-2; D not resolved. The germline CDR1 and CDR2 sequences are SEHNR and FQNEAQ (reference sequence). Trimming shortened V by 1 base and J by 1 base, and 4 bases separated the two germline ends. The CDR3 has 14 residues. The CDR3 bases are TGTGCCAGCAGCTTAGAGCTGAACACCGGGGAGCTGTTTTTT. Encoded protein: CASSLELNTGELFF.

This clone was counted once. The V gene is TRBV11-2, the J gene TRBJ2-1, with a possible D match to TRBD1 (5 bases). Germline CDR1 reads SGHAT; CDR2 reads FQNNGV. This CDR3 comprises 13 residues. Trimming shortened V by 5 bases and J by 10 bases, and 15 bases separated the two germline ends. CDR3 in amino acids: CASSPWGDSEQFF. CDR3 in DNA: TGTGCCAGCAGCCCCTGGGGCGACTCCGAGCAGTTCTTC. Full variable domain (rest looked up from reference TRBV11-2 and TRBJ2-1): EAGVAQSPRYKIIEKRQSVAFWCNPISGHATLYWYQQILGQGPKLLIQFQNNGVVDDSQLPKDRFSAERLKGVDSTLKIQPAKLEDSAVYLCASSPWGDSEQFFGPGTRLTVL.

CDR3 sequence: CSVLIHVSATVTWTVSYEQYF. In DNA, the CDR3 is TGCAGCGTTCTCATTCATGTTTCGGCAACGGTGACATGGACAGTCTCCTACGAGCAGTACTTC. V usage is TRBV29-1 and J usage is TRBJ2-7; D possibly corresponds to TRBD1 (6 bases). With 5 bases removed from V and 0 bases from J, the gap between germline ends came to 35 bases. CDR3 length: 21 amino acids. Germline V gene lookup returns CDR1 SQVTM and CDR2 ANQGSEA.

The table lists this clone with a count of one. This chain joins TRBV6-1 and TRBJ2-5, with D maybe TRBD2 (6 bases). The CDR3 length is 14 residues. V lost 10 bases and J lost 5, with 20 bases in between. From germline, CDR1 is MNHNS and CDR2 SASEGT. The CDR3 DNA sequence: TGTGCCACCGTACGCCGGGACTTTGCGGAGACCCAGTACTTC. Encoded protein: CATVRRDFAETQYF.

This chain uses TRBV6-1 with TRBJ2-3; TRBD2 might be the D (6 bases). The V gene's germline CDR1 is MNHNS and CDR2 SASEGT. The CDR3 spans 15 residues. The V and J ends lost 10 bases and 4 bases respectively, with 21 bases between them. The CDR3 DNA reads TGTGCCACCTCTTCTCGCGGGGAGCTATCAGATACGCAGTATTTT. Amino acid sequence: CATSSRGELSDTQYF.

The table lists this clone with a count of one. This chain joins TRBV19 and TRBJ1-5, with TRBD1 identical over 8 bases. This CDR3 is 15 amino acids long. Germline V lookup: CDR1 LNHDA, CDR2 SQIVND (reference sequence). J gave up 5 bases and V 5 bases, and 8 bases lay outside the gene matches. The CDR3 sequence: CASSPPGGPHQPQHF. Written as DNA, the CDR3 is TGTGCCAGTAGTCCGCCAGGGGGCCCCCATCAGCCCCAGCATTTT.

This clone came up once. This sample also contains other DNA sequences that code for the same CDR3. V gene TRBV28 combines with J gene TRBJ1-2, with 7 nucleotides matching TRBD1. CDR1 is MDHEN and CDR2 is SYDVKM in the germline V gene. This CDR3 contains 15 residues. V lost 3 bases, J lost 2 bases, and 6 bases stayed unmatched. The CDR3 nucleotides are TGTGCCAGCAGTTTCCTGGACAGGAAAAACTATGGCTACACCTTC. Its translation is CASSFLDRKNYGYTF.

The rearrangement links TRBV7-8 to TRBJ2-5, with TRBD1 as a possible D gene (6 bases). The CDR3 has 15 amino acids. Trimming removed 5 bases from V and 3 bases from J, with 16 bases in between. Germline V lookup: CDR1 SGHVS, CDR2 FQNEAQ. The CDR3 DNA sequence: TGTGCCAGCAGCCCTTACCGACAGGTAGAAGAGACCCAGTACTTC. This codes for CASSPYRQVEETQYF.

The genes are TRBV2 and TRBJ2-3, with D maybe TRBD2 (7 bases). The germline CDR1 and CDR2 sequences are SNHLY and FYNNEI. Deletions cut 7 bases from V and 5 bases from J, with 13 bases between. This CDR3 comprises 13 residues. The CDR3 DNA sequence: TGTGCCAGCAAGGGGGGAGGGAGAGATACGCAGTATTTT. Translated: CASKGGGRDTQYF. Using reference TRBV2 and TRBJ2-3 for the parts outside the CDR3, the full variable domain is EPEVTQTPSHQVTQMGQEVILRCVPISNHLYFYWYRQILGQKVEFLVSFYNNEISEKSEIFDDQFSVERPDGSNFTLKIRSTKLEDSAMYFCASKGGGRDTQYFGPGTRLTVL.

V gene TRBV5-1 combines with J gene TRBJ2-4; 8 nucleotides agree with TRBD1. With 0 bases clipped from V and 7 bases from J, the junction kept 6 bases outside the gene matches. Germline CDR1 and CDR2: SGHRS and YFSETQ. The CDR3 is 15 residues long. The CDR3 is CASSLGQGTWNIQYF. CDR3 bases: TGCGCCAGCAGCTTGGGACAGGGGACGTGGAACATTCAGTACTTC.

The chain combines TRBV4-1 with TRBJ1-5; D is possibly TRBD1 (5 bases). The ends were cut back, 4 bases at V and 4 bases at J, with 11 bases in the middle. The CDR3 runs to 14 residues. Germline V lookup: CDR1 MGHRA, CDR2 YSYEKL. In DNA form, the CDR3 reads TGCGCCAGCAGCCTGAAGACAGCAAATCAGCCCCAGCATTTT. Translating it yields CASSLKTANQPQHF.

The chain is built from TRBV7-2 and TRBJ1-3; the D is unclear. Trimming stripped 5 bases from V and 2 bases from J, with 16 bases between. This CDR3 region has 16 residues. Germline V CDR1 and CDR2: SGHTA, FQGNSA. DNA for the CDR3: TGTGCCAGCAGCCCCCTTACGGGTGCCACTGGAAACACCATATATTTT. It is translated as CASSPLTGATGNTIYF.

This clone was detected only once. The chain employs TRBV5-1 and TRBJ2-2, with D uncertain. The CDR3 spans 17 residues. The germline gives CDR1 SGHRS, CDR2 YFSETQ. V lost 1 base and J lost 0, with 13 bases in between. CDR3 residues: CASSLTTHNTNTGELFF. The DNA of the CDR3 is TGCGCCAGCAGCTTGACCACACACAATACGAACACCGGGGAGCTGTTTTTT.

This clone was seen just once. The J gene is TRBJ2-3, the V gene TRBV28; TRBD2 matches at 9 bases. The CDR3 consists of 15 residues. Losses at the gene ends were 3 bases for V and 3 bases for J; bases not matched to a gene: 4. CDR1 is MDHEN and CDR2 is SYDVKM in the germline V gene. The CDR3, as DNA: TGTGCCAGCAGTTTGTTAGCGGGAGAAACAGATACGCAGTATTTT. It codes for CASSLLAGETDTQYF.

The J gene is TRBJ2-1, the V gene TRBV19; 12 positions match TRBD2. The ends lost 3 bases at V and 5 bases at J; junction bases unmatched: 14. CDR3 length equals 19 residues. CDR1 is LNHDA and CDR2 is SQIVND in the germline V gene (reference sequence). CDR3 nucleotides: TGTGCCAGTAGTATGCCTAGCGGGGGGGCACTTACTTGGAACAATGAGCAGTTCTTC. This translates into CASSMPSGGALTWNNEQFF.

This rearrangement joins TRBV2 to TRBJ2-1; possible D gene TRBD1, 6 bases. The V and J ends lost 1 base and 6 bases respectively, with 10 bases between them. Germline V gives CDR1 SNHLY, CDR2 FYNNEI. The length of the CDR3 is 14 residues. The CDR3 DNA reads as TGTGCCAGCAGTGAAGAGACAGGCGGCAATGAGCAGTTCTTC. This sequence encodes CASSEETGGNEQFF.

The chain employs TRBV19 and TRBJ1-2; possibly TRBD1 for D (6 bases). Germline loops: CDR1 LNHDA, CDR2 SQIVND (reference sequence). The V gene lost 5 bases and the J gene lost 8 bases, with 12 bases spanning the gap. The length of the CDR3 is 12 residues. CDR3 nucleotide sequence: TGTGCCAGTAGTCTCTCCACAGGGGGCTACACCTTC. Translated, it gives CASSLSTGGYTF.

The rearrangement joins TRBV12-5 to TRBJ2-2; D is perhaps TRBD2 (5 bases). The germline V gene has CDR1 LGHNT and CDR2 FRNRAP. V lost 3 bases and J lost 1, with 18 bases in between. The CDR3 runs 18 residues. The CDR3 region is CASGFGFRGNLNTGELFF. The CDR3, as DNA: TGTGCTAGTGGTTTTGGTTTTCGGGGTAACCTGAACACCGGGGAGCTGTTTTTT.

As DNA, the CDR3 is TGTGCCAGCAGCTTCACTTGGGGAGGCGGTACAGGTGAGCAGTTCTTC. This sequence encodes CASSFTWGGGTGEQFF. V and J are TRBV28 and TRBJ2-1, with TRBD2 as a possible D gene (6 bases). This CDR3 has 16 residues. CDR1 is MDHEN and CDR2 is SYDVKM in the germline V gene. The V end lost 6 bases, the J end lost 9 bases, and 24 bases lay between the germline ends. Combining the CDR3 with reference TRBV28 and TRBJ2-1 gives the whole variable domain DVKVTQSSRYLVKRTGEKVFLECVQDMDHENMFWYRQDPGLGLRLIYFSYDVKMKEKGDIPEGYSVSREKKERFSLILESASTNQTSMYLCASSFTWGGGTGEQFFGPGTRLTVL.

The chain links TRBV30 to TRBJ2-3; 9 bases are shared with TRBD2. Germline loops: CDR1 GTSNPN, CDR2 SVGIG (reference sequence). The CDR3 contains 16 residues. The ends lost 1 base at V and 6 bases at J; junction bases unmatched: 11. The CDR3 here is CAWSAGASGRWDTQYF. In nucleotides, the CDR3 is TGTGCCTGGAGTGCTGGGGCGAGCGGGAGGTGGGATACGCAGTATTTT.

This clone was seen a single time. The junction departs from germline at one end; a sequencing error may be responsible. The genes are TRBV7-7 and TRBJ2-3, with D maybe TRBD1 (5 bases). The germline V gene encodes CDR1 SSHAT and CDR2 FNYEAQ (reference sequence). There are 13 residues in the CDR3. CDR3 bases: TGTGCTAGCAGCTTAGACCAGGGCGATACGCAGTATTTT. Its protein is CASSLDQGDTQYF.